One sample yielded the 22 T cell receptor beta chains listed below, sequenced in a study of response to subunit inactivated influenza vaccine. TCRdb fed the RT-PCR reads into MiXCR, producing one record per CDR3 protein. The table records about 570,000 distinct CDR3 sequences, 12% of them present only once. This specimen consisted of PBMCs from blood, obtained on the day of vaccination. Receptors were obtained from a man in his fifties who received an inactivated influenza vaccine.

J is TRBJ2-7 and V is TRBV29-1, with 7 bases aligning to TRBD1. The CDR3 has 15 residues. The germline V gene encodes CDR1 SQVTM and CDR2 ANQGSEA. V shed 6 bases and J 3 bases; nucleotides not matched to a gene: 14. In nucleotides, the CDR3 is TGCAGCGTGGCTCTGGTGGGACAGTCAAACTACGAGCAGTACTTC. Residues: CSVALVGQSNYEQYF.

This clonotype was found a few times. V is TRBV28 and J is TRBJ2-1, with 11 bases that match TRBD2. The germline V gene has CDR1 MDHEN and CDR2 SYDVKM. The CDR3 extends over 16 amino acids. Trimming took 3 bases from V and 4 from J; bases not matched to a gene: 5. The CDR3 coding sequence is TGTGCCAGCAGTTTCCCAACTAGCGGGGGATACAATGAGCAGTTCTTC. Protein sequence: CASSFPTSGGYNEQFF.

V and J are TRBV29-1 and TRBJ2-3; D remains ambiguous. Trimming cost V 3 bases and J 0 bases, with 10 bases left between them. The CDR3 has 14 residues. From germline, CDR1 is SQVTM and CDR2 ANQGSEA. This CDR3 is CSVEARSSTDTQYF. The CDR3 DNA reads as TGCAGCGTTGAGGCCAGGTCTAGCACAGATACGCAGTATTTT.

This rearrangement joins TRBV7-2 to TRBJ2-7; weak D call: TRBD1 (5 bases). The CDR3 totals 14 residues. Germline V gene lookup returns CDR1 SGHTA and CDR2 FQGNSA. V lost 4 bases and J lost 3, with 13 bases in between. This CDR3 reads CASSSIDSYYEQYF. CDR3 sequence (DNA): TGTGCCAGCAGCTCGATAGACAGTTACTACGAGCAGTACTTC.

This clonotype has only a few counts. The chain links TRBV11-2 to TRBJ2-7, with D perhaps assigned TRBD1 or TRBD2 (5 bases each). The CDR3 covers 16 residues. V lost 5 bases and J 1 base, leaving 18 bases between the germline ends. The germline V gene has CDR1 SGHAT and CDR2 FQNNGV. CDR3 amino acids: CASSITWDRPSYEQYF. DNA of the CDR3: TGTGCCAGCAGCATTACATGGGACCGCCCATCCTACGAGCAGTACTTC.

This clonotype was recorded many times. This chain connects TRBV15 to TRBJ2-1; 14 bases line up with TRBD2. V dropped 5 bases and J dropped 9; count of bases not matched to a gene: 6. CDR1 LNHNV and CDR2 YYDKDF come from the germline V gene (reference sequence). The CDR3 extends over 15 amino acids. CDR3 sequence (DNA): TGTGCCACCAGCCCGCGACTAGCGGGAGGGAGTGAGCAGTTCTTC. It is translated as CATSPRLAGGSEQFF.

The chain combines TRBV7-6 with TRBJ1-3; a weak D match, TRBD1 (5 bases). Trimming shortened V by 0 bases and J by 0 bases, and 9 bases separated the two germline ends. The V gene's germline CDR1 is SGHVS and CDR2 FNYEAQ. This CDR3 contains 16 residues. CDR3 sequence reads: CASSLAQGLSGNTIYF. Written as DNA, the CDR3 is TGTGCCAGCAGCTTAGCGCAGGGCCTCTCTGGAAACACCATATATTTT.

The sample holds a few counts of this clonotype. This chain links TRBV20-1 with TRBJ2-7; D is possibly TRBD2 (6 bases). The germline gives CDR1 DFQATT, CDR2 SNEGSKA (reference sequence). The CDR3 has 13 residues. V was pared by 2 bases and J by 3 bases, with 11 bases between. The CDR3 loop is CSARRQGGYEQYF. The DNA of the CDR3 is TGCAGTGCTAGAAGGCAGGGAGGCTACGAGCAGTACTTC.

The V and J genes are TRBV18 and TRBJ1-2; 7 nucleotides agree with TRBD1. This CDR3 region has 14 residues. Germline V gene sequence: CDR1 KGHSH, CDR2 LQKENI. V shed 6 bases, J shed 2 bases, and the junction held 6 bases outside the gene matches. The CDR3 region has the DNA TGTGCCAGCTCGAATAACAGGGGAAACTATGGCTACACCTTC. Residues: CASSNNRGNYGYTF.

The chain is built from TRBV11-2 and TRBJ2-5, with D maybe TRBD2 (6 bases). V was clipped by 5 bases and J by 7 bases, with 17 bases between them. The CDR3 has 14 residues. Germline-derived CDR1 and CDR2 are SGHAT and FQNNGV. CDR3 in amino acids: CASSVEARGGTQYF. In DNA, the CDR3 is TGTGCCAGCAGCGTGGAGGCTCGGGGAGGGACCCAGTACTTC.

The chain is built from TRBV28 and TRBJ2-7; 7 bases fit TRBD1. CDR1 and CDR2 from the germline V gene are MDHEN and SYDVKM. The CDR3 contains 14 residues. V lost 7 bases, J lost 3 bases, and 9 bases stayed unmatched. CDR3 region: CASTPDRALYEQYF. CDR3 in DNA: TGTGCCAGCACCCCCGACAGGGCGCTCTACGAGCAGTACTTC.

This clonotype was observed many times. V gene TRBV15 combines with J gene TRBJ1-2; TRBD1 aligns across 7 bases. There are 13 residues in the CDR3. Germline lookup yields CDR1 LNHNV and CDR2 YYDKDF (reference sequence). The ends lost 1 base at V and 13 bases at J; junction bases unmatched: 9. The CDR3 is CATSRARRDSRTF. The DNA for the CDR3 is TGTGCCACCAGCAGAGCCCGAAGGGACAGCCGCACCTTC.

This clonotype was seen many times. The chain is built from TRBV5-1 and TRBJ2-1, with D tentatively TRBD1 or TRBD2 (7 bases each). This CDR3 contains 15 residues. V was cut by 5 bases and J by 1 base, with 13 bases left in between. The germline V gene encodes CDR1 SGHRS and CDR2 YFSETQ. The CDR3 DNA is TGCGCCAGCAGTCCCAGGGGGGGGTCCTACAATGAGCAGTTCTTC. Translation: CASSPRGGSYNEQFF. The full variable domain, in which reference TRBV5-1 and TRBJ2-1 provide the parts outside the CDR3, is KAGVTQTPRYLIKTRGQQVTLSCSPISGHRSVSWYQQTPGQGLQFLFEYFSETQRNKGNFPGRFSGRQFSNSRSEMNVSTLELGDSALYLCASSPRGGSYNEQFFGPGTRLTVL.

This clonotype occurred a few times. The V gene is TRBV27, the J gene TRBJ2-7; TRBD2 agrees at 8 bases. Trimming took 1 base from V and 1 from J; bases not matched to a gene: 6. CDR1 MNHEY and CDR2 SMNVEV come from the germline V gene (reference sequence). This CDR3 is built from 16 residues. The CDR3 loop is CASSLFGGRRSYEQYF. The CDR3 DNA follows: TGTGCCAGCAGTTTATTCGGCGGGAGGAGGTCCTACGAGCAGTACTTC.

This clonotype was seen repeatedly, ten times or more. V is TRBV12-3 or TRBV12-4 and J is TRBJ2-3, with TRBD2 as a possible D gene (5 bases). The V end lost 7 bases, the J end lost 2 bases, and 10 bases lay between the germline ends. The CDR3 runs to 13 residues. This chain's CDR3 is CASTLGVTDTQYF. The CDR3 DNA follows: TGTGCCAGCACCTTGGGAGTCACAGATACGCAGTATTTT.

The chain is built from TRBV5-4 and TRBJ2-1; 10 bases align to TRBD2. The V and J ends lost 1 base and 5 bases, in that order; junction bases with no gene match: 0. Germline values: CDR1 SGHNT, CDR2 YYREEE (reference sequence). This CDR3 region has 14 residues. As DNA, the CDR3 is TGTGCCAGCAGCTTGACTAGCGGGGACAATGAGCAGTTCTTC. It yields the protein CASSLTSGDNEQFF.

V and J are TRBV9 and TRBJ2-5, with 8 bases that match TRBD2. The CDR3 spans 18 residues. With 0 bases clipped from V and 0 bases from J, the junction kept 10 bases outside the gene matches. The germline gives CDR1 SGDLS, CDR2 YYNGEE. As DNA, the CDR3 is TGTGCCAGCAGCGTAGCTACGAGTAGCGGGGAGAACCAAGAGACCCAGTACTTC. Translation gives CASSVATSSGENQETQYF.

This clonotype has more than one count but fewer than ten. The V gene is TRBV6-1, the J gene TRBJ2-1, with 7 nucleotides matching TRBD2. Germline V gene data show CDR1 as MNHNS and CDR2 as SASEGT. The CDR3 sequence is 14 residues long. The J segment lost 0 bases and the V segment lost 6 bases, leaving 2 bases of the junction unmatched. The CDR3 DNA sequence: TGTGCCAGCAGGCGGGGGACCTCCTACAATGAGCAGTTCTTC. Amino acid sequence: CASRRGTSYNEQFF.

This clonotype has only a few counts. This chain connects TRBV18 to TRBJ2-2; possible D gene TRBD2, 5 bases. The CDR3 spans 16 residues. CDR1 is KGHSH, CDR2 LQKENI, per germline. V lost 5 bases and J lost 0, with 13 bases in between. For the CDR3, the DNA is TGTGCCAGCTCAAAAACGGCTAGCCCGAACACCGGGGAGCTGTTTTTT. Amino acids: CASSKTASPNTGELFF.

The table lists this clonotype with a few counts. The chain joins TRBV7-9 to TRBJ2-6, with TRBD1 matching 8 bases. The V segment lost 5 bases and the J segment 10 bases; nucleotides outside the gene matches: 7. The CDR3 is 14 residues long. Germline-derived CDR1 and CDR2 are SEHNR and FQNEAQ (reference sequence). The CDR3 nucleotides are TGTGCCAGCAGCCCCTGGACAGGGTTGAACGTCCTGACTTTC. It encodes CASSPWTGLNVLTF.

The V and J genes are TRBV5-1 and TRBJ2-1; TRBD2 aligns across 7 bases. Unmatched junction bases numbered 5, after V lost 0 bases and J lost 2 bases. CDR1 is SGHRS, CDR2 YFSETQ, per germline. This CDR3 is built from 16 residues. The CDR3 coding sequence is TGCGCCAGCAGCTTGGCTCTAGCGGCTACCTACAATGAGCAGTTCTTC. Its translation: CASSLALAATYNEQFF.

This clonotype was recorded a few times. The genes are TRBV11-1 and TRBJ2-2; 13 bases agree with TRBD2. CDR1 and CDR2 (germline): SGHAT, FQDESV (reference sequence). CDR3 size: 19 residues. V lost 6 bases and J lost 3; bases outside the gene matches: 13. For the CDR3, the DNA is TGTGCCAGCAGATCTACTAGCGGGGGGGCCTCTTTCTACACCGGGGAGCTGTTTTTT. Protein sequence: CASRSTSGGASFYTGELFF.